This T cell receptor beta chain is drawn from a study of blood T cells in healthy people across ages. Study outcomes and limitations: Roughly linear age-related decline in beta diversity appeared, significant by age about 37. Possibly, changes in expanded clonotypes were confounded because donor CMV status was unknown.

Isolating PBMCs gave at least 6.5 million of these cells per sample. Of note for this clonotype: Its antigen remains unidentified.

The germline V and J ends were trimmed by 5 bases and 10 bases, with 21 bases remaining between them. The CDR3 covers 16 residues. The authors ran a second PCR of 7 to 11 cycles using a sample-barcoded 5' primer and a J-beta primer mix. Each CDR3 protein is one row after TCRdb ran MiXCR on the 5' RACE reads. Of 580,000 or so distinct CDR3 sequences listed, around 50% are singletons. Sequences were obtained from blood. The source is a man older than 75 in good health. The V and J genes are TRBV12-3 or TRBV12-4 and TRBJ1-6; D unclear. CDR3 in DNA: TGTGCCAGCAGTACCGGAGTTGGCTCCGCGAAGTCACCCCTCCACTTT. This gives the protein CASSTGVGSAKSPLHF.